The 6 T cell receptor beta chains given below trace back to one sample, sequenced in a study of CD8+CD57+ T cells in acquired aplastic anemia. TCR beta VDJ combinations and CDR3 sequences were profiled from genomic DNA. One entry per CDR3 protein results from TCRdb running MiXCR on the reads. The data hold approximately 200,000 distinct CDR3 sequences, with roughly 55% observed a single time. Material: sorted CD4+, CD8+, or CD8+CD57+ T cells (not recorded which) from PBMCs. The origin of the receptors is a human donor in good health.

In nucleotides, the CDR3 is TGTGCCAGCAGCCCAGTGGGGGGCACAGATACGCAGTATTTT. Protein product: CASSPVGGTDTQYF. V is TRBV7-2 and J is TRBJ2-3, with D perhaps given as TRBD1 or TRBD2 (5 bases each). Germline CDR1 is SGHTA and CDR2 is FQGNSA. V lost 5 bases and J lost 1, with 10 bases in between. The CDR3 is 14 residues long. Combining the CDR3 with reference TRBV7-2 and TRBJ2-3 gives the whole variable domain GAGVSQSPSNKVTEKGKDVELRCDPISGHTALYWYRQSLGQGLEFLIYFQGNSAPDKSGLPSDRFSAERTGGSVSTLTIQRTQQEDSAVYLCASSPVGGTDTQYFGPGTRLTVL.

The genes are TRBV15 and TRBJ1-2; D is uncertain. The V gene's germline CDR1 is LNHNV and CDR2 YYDKDF (reference sequence). V lost 0 bases, J lost 3 bases, and 5 bases lay in between. The CDR3 sequence is 13 residues long. The DNA of the CDR3 is TGTGCCACCAGCAGAGACGTGGACTATGGCTACACCTTC. Encoded protein: CATSRDVDYGYTF.

This clonotype was seen many times. The chain joins TRBV5-1 to TRBJ2-1; D unclear. The CDR3 is 13 amino acids. The germline V and J ends were trimmed by 4 bases and 1 base, with 6 bases remaining between them. Germline-derived CDR1 and CDR2 are SGHRS and YFSETQ. As DNA, the CDR3 is TGCGCCAGCAGCCCAGCGTCCTACAATGAGCAGTTCTTC. This gives the protein CASSPASYNEQFF.

V and J are TRBV6-5 and TRBJ1-4; 10 nucleotides align to TRBD1. The trim removed 6 bases at V and 0 bases at J, leaving 1 base unmatched. CDR1 is MNHEY and CDR2 is SVGAGI in the germline V gene. This CDR3 is built from 15 residues. The CDR3 reads CASRGTGATNEKLFF. DNA for the CDR3: TGTGCCAGCAGGGGGACAGGGGCAACTAATGAAAAACTGTTTTTT.

This clonotype was detected many times. J is TRBJ2-7 and V is TRBV6-5; 7 nucleotides match TRBD1. CDR1 is MNHEY and CDR2 is SVGAGI in the germline V gene. The length of the CDR3 is 14 residues. The ends lost 6 bases at V and 1 base at J; junction bases unmatched: 6. CDR3 protein: CASRTGRFSYEQYF. The CDR3 nucleotides are TGTGCCAGCAGGACAGGGCGATTTTCCTACGAGCAGTACTTC.

The chain employs TRBV2 and TRBJ1-4; D perhaps matches TRBD1 (6 bases). The CDR3 has 14 amino acids. Per germline, CDR1 SNHLY and CDR2 FYNNEI. V gave up 6 bases and J gave up 1 base, with 9 bases separating them. The CDR3 reads CASSEGGTNEKLFF. The DNA of the CDR3 is TGTGCCAGCAGCGAGGGGGGAACTAATGAAAAACTGTTTTTT. Looking up the rest from reference TRBV2 and TRBJ1-4 gives the full variable domain: EPEVTQTPSHQVTQMGQEVILRCVPISNHLYFYWYRQILGQKVEFLVSFYNNEISEKSEIFDDQFSVERPDGSNFTLKIRSTKLEDSAMYFCASSEGGTNEKLFFGSGTQLSVL.